The entry below describes one T cell receptor beta chain. As yet, its antigen is unknown. These data belong to a study of CD8 T cells in Susac syndrome. Random hexamers primed reverse transcription of about 0.5 to 1 ug RNA. TCRdb re-called the immunoSEQ multiplex PCR reads through MiXCR, storing one row per CDR3 protein. In the table there are over 300,000 distinct CDR3 sequences, roughly 94% of which are singletons. Study-wide results and limits: As the study acknowledged, the number of individuals in its TCR sequencing and HLA analysis was relatively small.

The TCR comes from a human donor with multiple sclerosis. Sequencing was done on a sample of CD4+ T cells from PBMCs.

The CDR3 loop reads CASSRTEGGTEAFF. The CDR3 DNA follows: TGCGCCAGCAGCAGAACCGAGGGAGGCACTGAAGCTTTCTTT. The chain has TRBV5-1 and TRBJ1-1; D gene unclear. Looked up from germline, CDR1 is SGHRS and CDR2 is YFSETQ. Between the trimmed V and J ends, which lost 4 bases and 4 bases, there was a span of 14 bases. The CDR3 has 14 amino acids.